The 25 T cell receptor beta chains listed next were all sequenced from one sample in a study of T cell responses to AZD1222 COVID-19 vaccine. Libraries were prepared by immunoSEQ multiplex PCR; TCRdb keeps only in-frame clonotypes and omits some of them. The sample lists fewer than 150,000 clones, over 75% occurring once. Source: peripheral blood, taken on day 0 of AZD1222 vaccination. These receptors were taken from an adult in good health.

The rearrangement uses TRBV4-1 and TRBJ2-3; a weak D match, TRBD2 (5 bases). Germline V gene lookup returns CDR1 MGHRA and CDR2 YSYEKL. Trimming cost V 3 bases and J 3 bases, with 13 bases left between them. The CDR3 covers 15 residues. The CDR3 DNA is TGCGCCAGCAGCCAGGGTTTCCGAGGGACAGATACGCAGTATTTT. Protein sequence: CASSQGFRGTDTQYF.

V and J are TRBV7-3 and TRBJ2-2; 7 bases map to TRBD1. V trimming: 6 bases; J trimming: 5 bases; junction bases outside the gene matches: 3. Germline loops: CDR1 SGHTA, CDR2 FQGTGA. The CDR3 loop spans 13 amino acids. The CDR3 DNA reads as TGTGCCAGCAGGGAGACAGGGACCGGGGAGCTGTTTTTT. It specifies CASRETGTGELFF.

This clone was picked up one time. This rearrangement joins TRBV19 to TRBJ1-5; unclear D gene. The V end was cut by 1 base, the J end by 7 bases, with 14 bases between. Germline CDR1 and CDR2: LNHDA and SQIVND (reference sequence). The CDR3 is 15 amino acids. CDR3 coding DNA: TGTGCCAGTAGTATAGGCTTTATGGGATGGCAGCCCCAGCATTTT. Residues: CASSIGFMGWQPQHF.

The V call is TRBV18, the J call TRBJ1-4; D gene ambiguous. Germline V gene data show CDR1 as KGHSH and CDR2 as LQKENI. The CDR3 is 15 amino acids. V lost 3 bases to trimming and J lost 5 bases, with 13 bases between them. The chain's CDR3 is CASSPYKLENEKLFF. The CDR3 nucleotides are TGTGCCAGCTCACCGTATAAGTTGGAGAATGAAAAACTGTTTTTT.

This chain uses TRBV11-3 with TRBJ2-7, with D maybe TRBD1 (6 bases). Looked up from germline, CDR1 is SGHNT and CDR2 is YENEEA. The CDR3 is 17 amino acids. The germline V and J ends were trimmed by 4 bases and 6 bases, with 25 bases remaining between them. CDR3 loop: CASSWGRGRGLLSEQYF. CDR3 DNA: TGTGCCAGCAGCTGGGGTAGGGGCAGGGGTCTTTTAAGCGAGCAGTACTTC.

This clone was detected once. The rearrangement uses TRBV7-3 and TRBJ1-2; D remains unclear. The CDR3 spans 13 residues. Trimming removed 3 bases at V and 0 bases at J, with 5 bases between. Looked up from germline, CDR1 is SGHTA and CDR2 is FQGTGA. This CDR3 reads CASSFKANYGYTF. For the CDR3, the DNA is TGTGCCAGCAGCTTCAAGGCTAACTATGGCTACACCTTC. The entire variable domain, with the rest obtained from reference TRBV7-3 and TRBJ1-2, is as follows: GAGVSQTPSNKVTEKGKYVELRCDPISGHTALYWYRQSLGQGPEFLIYFQGTGAADDSGLPNDRFFAVRPEGSVSTLKIQRTERGDSAVYLCASSFKANYGYTFGSGTRLTVV.

With respect to this clone: Other DNA sequences of this sample code for an identical CDR3. The chain links TRBV19 to TRBJ2-7; perhaps TRBD1 as D (6 bases). The V gene lost 0 bases and the J gene lost 4 bases, with 7 bases spanning the gap. The CDR3 covers 13 residues. Germline CDR1 LNHDA, CDR2 SQIVND (reference sequence). The CDR3 nucleotides are TGTGCCAGTAGTATAGACAGGGGTTACGAGCAGTACTTC. It yields the protein CASSIDRGYEQYF. Combining the CDR3 with reference TRBV19 and TRBJ2-7 gives the whole variable domain DGGITQSPKYLFRKEGQNVTLSCEQNLNHDAMYWYRQDPGQGLRLIYYSQIVNDFQKGDIAEGYSVSREKKESFPLTVTSAQKNPTAFYLCASSIDRGYEQYFGPGTRLTVT.

There are a few counts of this clone. The chain links TRBV6-4 to TRBJ2-1; 9 positions agree with TRBD1. V shed 0 bases and J 8 bases; nucleotides not matched to a gene: 8. Per the germline V gene, CDR1 is MRHNA and CDR2 is SNTAGT. This CDR3 has 16 amino acids. The CDR3 DNA is TGTGCCAGCAGTGACTCTCCGGGACAGGGCTCCTATGAGCAGTTCTTC. This encodes CASSDSPGQGSYEQFF.

The rearrangement links TRBV11-3 to TRBJ1-5; 9 nucleotides line up with TRBD1. CDR3 length equals 15 residues. V lost 5 bases, J lost 8 bases, and 10 bases stayed unmatched. Germline V gene lookup returns CDR1 SGHNT and CDR2 YENEEA. In nucleotides, the CDR3 is TGTGCCAGCAGCAAGGCGGGACAGGGCCTGGAGCCCCAGCATTTT. Encoded protein: CASSKAGQGLEPQHF.

This clone has just one count. The chain recombines TRBV19 with TRBJ2-5; possibly TRBD1 for D (5 bases). Germline CDR1 is LNHDA and CDR2 is SQIVND (reference sequence). Between the trimmed V and J ends, which lost 3 bases and 2 bases, there was a span of 13 bases. The CDR3 length is 15 residues. CDR3 region: CASSIWQGPQETQYF. DNA for the CDR3: TGTGCCAGTAGTATCTGGCAGGGCCCACAAGAGACCCAGTACTTC. Complete variable domain (other parts from reference TRBV19 and TRBJ2-5): DGGITQSPKYLFRKEGQNVTLSCEQNLNHDAMYWYRQDPGQGLRLIYYSQIVNDFQKGDIAEGYSVSREKKESFPLTVTSAQKNPTAFYLCASSIWQGPQETQYFGPGTRLLVL.

The V and J genes are TRBV7-6 and TRBJ2-1; the D call may be TRBD1 or TRBD2 (5 bases each). The CDR3 loop spans 14 amino acids. V dropped 0 bases and J dropped 4 bases, with 7 bases sitting between them. The germline V gene encodes CDR1 SGHVS and CDR2 FNYEAQ. The CDR3: CASSLAGPYNEQFF. CDR3 in DNA: TGTGCCAGCAGCTTAGCGGGACCATACAATGAGCAGTTCTTC.

The table lists this clone with a few counts. The rearrangement uses TRBV4-1 and TRBJ1-2, with no clear D. The V gene lost 4 bases and the J gene lost 5 bases, with 14 bases spanning the gap. Germline CDR1 reads MGHRA; CDR2 reads YSYEKL. The CDR3 has 14 residues. The CDR3 here is CASSRLYPQYGYTF. DNA of the CDR3: TGCGCCAGCAGCCGCCTATATCCCCAATATGGCTACACCTTC.

This chain links TRBV14 with TRBJ2-1; 9 nucleotides line up with TRBD2. The ends lost 2 bases at V and 6 bases at J; junction bases unmatched: 8. The CDR3 spans 16 residues. The germline gives CDR1 SGHDN, CDR2 FVKESK. CDR3 nucleotides: TGTGCCAGCAGCCAATTTGGCGGGAGGGCGGGCAATGAGCAGTTCTTC. Translating gives CASSQFGGRAGNEQFF.

The chain couples TRBV4-3 to TRBJ1-1, with D unresolved. The CDR3 extends over 13 amino acids. V lost 0 bases and J 1 base, leaving 3 bases between the germline ends. In germline, CDR1 is LGHNA, CDR2 YSLEER. The chain's CDR3 is CASSQDWNTEAFF. The CDR3 nucleotides read TGCGCCAGCAGCCAAGATTGGAACACTGAAGCTTTCTTT.

The rearrangement joins TRBV12-3 or TRBV12-4 to TRBJ2-1; D ambiguous. The CDR3 is made up of 12 amino acids. V was trimmed by 3 bases and J by 6 bases, leaving 6 bases between them. The CDR3: CASSFRPNEQFF. The CDR3 coding sequence is TGTGCCAGCAGTTTCCGGCCCAATGAGCAGTTCTTC.

The chain couples TRBV6-8 to TRBJ2-7; 12 nucleotides line up with TRBD1. This CDR3 is 15 amino acids long. The germline gives CDR1 MNHGY, CDR2 SAAAGT. Trimming cost V 0 bases and J 7 bases; bases outside gene matches: 4. The CDR3 sequence is CASSYSRDRGLEQYF. CDR3 nucleotides: TGTGCCAGCAGTTACTCGAGGGACAGGGGGCTTGAGCAGTACTTC.

The V gene is TRBV2, the J gene TRBJ1-1, with no clear D. CDR1 is SNHLY, CDR2 FYNNEI, per germline. The CDR3 runs 13 residues. Trimming took off 7 bases at V and 4 bases at J, with 13 bases between the two ends. CDR3 residues: CASMFQRGTEAFF. CDR3 bases: TGTGCCAGCATGTTTCAACGCGGCACTGAAGCTTTCTTT.

The chain carries TRBV5-6 and TRBJ2-1; TRBD2 is a possible D gene (5 bases). The CDR3 covers 14 residues. Per germline, CDR1 SGHDT and CDR2 YYEEEE. V dropped 3 bases and J dropped 0 bases, with 7 bases sitting between them. The CDR3 reads CASSSGSSYNEQFF. CDR3 DNA sequence: TGTGCCAGCAGCTCGGGGAGCTCCTACAATGAGCAGTTCTTC.

The chain links TRBV19 to TRBJ1-2; TRBD1 aligns across 9 bases. CDR1 is LNHDA, CDR2 SQIVND, per germline (reference sequence). The CDR3 sequence is 17 residues long. J gave up 4 bases and V 7 bases, and 16 bases lay outside the gene matches. The chain's CDR3 is CASNHDFGTGRIYGYTF. DNA for the CDR3: TGTGCCAGTAATCATGACTTTGGGACAGGGCGCATCTATGGCTACACCTTC.

On this clone itself: Other DNA sequences in the sample encode the same CDR3. CDR3 DNA sequence: TGTGCCAGCAGCTTATCTCCCACCGGGGAGCTGTTTTTT. This codes for CASSLSPTGELFF. The V and J genes are TRBV7-3 and TRBJ2-2; the D is unclear. The CDR3 sequence is 13 residues long. V lost 2 bases and J 4 bases, leaving 5 bases between the germline ends. The germline gives CDR1 SGHTA, CDR2 FQGTGA. Full variable domain (missing parts from reference TRBV7-3 and TRBJ2-2): GAGVSQTPSNKVTEKGKYVELRCDPISGHTALYWYRQSLGQGPEFLIYFQGTGAADDSGLPNDRFFAVRPEGSVSTLKIQRTERGDSAVYLCASSLSPTGELFFGEGSRLTVL.

This chain connects TRBV4-2 to TRBJ1-2; D is ambiguous. Germline CDR1 LGHNA, CDR2 YNFKEQ. CDR3 length: 16 residues. The V gene lost 1 base and the J gene lost 0 bases, with 12 bases spanning the gap. The CDR3 DNA reads TGTGCCAGCAGCCAAGGGCCCTCGCCTTCTAACTATGGCTACACCTTC. It encodes CASSQGPSPSNYGYTF.

This clone was observed a single time. The V gene is TRBV2, the J gene TRBJ2-3; D remains ambiguous. The germline V gene has CDR1 SNHLY and CDR2 FYNNEI. The CDR3 is made up of 16 amino acids. Trimming took 3 bases from V and 4 from J, leaving 17 bases between them. For the CDR3, the DNA is TGTGCCAGCAGTGACTGGGGTTCCATTGGCGCAGATACGCAGTATTTT. Its protein product is CASSDWGSIGADTQYF.

The J gene is TRBJ1-2, the V gene TRBV5-8, with D possibly TRBD1 on 6 matching bases. The germline gives CDR1 SGHTS, CDR2 YDEGEE. V was shortened by 3 bases and J by 4 bases, with 16 bases between the two germline ends. The CDR3 is 15 residues long. This chain's CDR3 is CASSSGYRALYGYTF. CDR3 bases: TGTGCCAGCAGCTCGGGTTACAGGGCACTCTATGGCTACACCTTC.

The chain couples TRBV3-1 (or the pseudogene TRBV3-2) to TRBJ2-2; the D gene is possibly TRBD2 (7 bases). The germline V and J ends were trimmed by 3 bases and 4 bases, with 12 bases remaining between them. The CDR3 has 15 amino acids. Germline assignment: CDR1 LGHDT and CDR2 YNNKEL (reference sequence). CDR3 sequence reads: CASSHGGRGTGELFF. CDR3 DNA: TGTGCCAGCAGCCACGGGGGGCGAGGCACCGGGGAGCTGTTTTTT.

The chain is built from TRBV4-2 and TRBJ1-5; the D is unclear. V gave up 2 bases and J gave up 0 bases, with 14 bases separating them. The CDR3 covers 17 residues. CDR1 is LGHNA and CDR2 is YNFKEQ in the germline V gene. The chain's CDR3 is CASSQKAGSYSNQPQHF. The CDR3 DNA follows: TGTGCCAGCAGCCAAAAGGCGGGTAGTTATAGCAATCAGCCCCAGCATTTT.